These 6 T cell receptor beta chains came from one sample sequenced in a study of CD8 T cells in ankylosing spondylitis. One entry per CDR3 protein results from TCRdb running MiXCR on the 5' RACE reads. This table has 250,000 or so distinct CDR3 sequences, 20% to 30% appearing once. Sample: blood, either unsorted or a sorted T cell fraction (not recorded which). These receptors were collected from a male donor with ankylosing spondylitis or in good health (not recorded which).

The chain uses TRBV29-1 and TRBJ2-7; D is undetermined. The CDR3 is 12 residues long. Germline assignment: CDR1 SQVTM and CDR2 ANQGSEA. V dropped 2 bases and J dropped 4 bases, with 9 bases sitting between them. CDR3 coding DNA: TGCAGCGTTGAAACTTACAGTTACGAGCAGTACTTC. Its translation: CSVETYSYEQYF.

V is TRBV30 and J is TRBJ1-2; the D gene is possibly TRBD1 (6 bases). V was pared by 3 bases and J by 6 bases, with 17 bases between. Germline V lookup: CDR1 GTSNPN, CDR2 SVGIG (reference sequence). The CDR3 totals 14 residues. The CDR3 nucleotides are TGTGCCTGGAGACTAATTGGGACAATTCATGGCTACACCTTC. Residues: CAWRLIGTIHGYTF. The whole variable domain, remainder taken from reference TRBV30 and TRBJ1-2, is SQTIHQWPATLVQPVGSPLSLECTVEGTSNPNLYWYRQAAGRGLQLLFYSVGIGQISSEVPQNLSASRPQDRQFILSSKKLLLSDSGFYLCAWRLIGTIHGYTFGSGTRLTVV.

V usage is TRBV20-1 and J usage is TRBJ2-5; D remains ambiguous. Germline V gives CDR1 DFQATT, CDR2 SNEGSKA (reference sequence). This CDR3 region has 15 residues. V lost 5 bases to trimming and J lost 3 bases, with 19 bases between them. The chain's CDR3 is CSAEPRLGLKETQYF. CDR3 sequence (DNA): TGCAGTGCTGAACCTCGACTTGGCTTGAAAGAGACCCAGTACTTC.

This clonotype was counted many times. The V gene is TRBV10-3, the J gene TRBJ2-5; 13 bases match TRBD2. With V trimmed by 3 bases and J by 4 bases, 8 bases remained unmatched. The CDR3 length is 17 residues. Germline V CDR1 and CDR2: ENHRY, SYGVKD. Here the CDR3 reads CAISDSTSGGARETQYF. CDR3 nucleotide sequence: TGTGCCATCAGTGATTCTACTAGCGGGGGGGCCCGAGAGACCCAGTACTTC.

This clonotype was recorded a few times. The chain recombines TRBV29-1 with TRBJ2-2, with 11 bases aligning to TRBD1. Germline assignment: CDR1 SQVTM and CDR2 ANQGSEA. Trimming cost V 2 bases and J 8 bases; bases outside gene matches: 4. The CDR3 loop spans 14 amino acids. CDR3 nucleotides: TGCAGCGTTGAAATTGGGACAGGGGGTGGGGAGCTGTTTTTT. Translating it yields CSVEIGTGGGELFF.

CDR3 in amino acids: CSVVWRALLAGGPGELFF. CDR3 nucleotide sequence: TGCAGCGTTGTTTGGCGGGCGTTACTAGCGGGGGGTCCCGGGGAGCTGTTTTTT. The rearrangement joins TRBV29-1 to TRBJ2-2, with 12 bases fitting TRBD2. The CDR3 runs to 18 residues. V dropped 4 bases and J dropped 6; count of bases not matched to a gene: 15. The germline V gene encodes CDR1 SQVTM and CDR2 ANQGSEA.